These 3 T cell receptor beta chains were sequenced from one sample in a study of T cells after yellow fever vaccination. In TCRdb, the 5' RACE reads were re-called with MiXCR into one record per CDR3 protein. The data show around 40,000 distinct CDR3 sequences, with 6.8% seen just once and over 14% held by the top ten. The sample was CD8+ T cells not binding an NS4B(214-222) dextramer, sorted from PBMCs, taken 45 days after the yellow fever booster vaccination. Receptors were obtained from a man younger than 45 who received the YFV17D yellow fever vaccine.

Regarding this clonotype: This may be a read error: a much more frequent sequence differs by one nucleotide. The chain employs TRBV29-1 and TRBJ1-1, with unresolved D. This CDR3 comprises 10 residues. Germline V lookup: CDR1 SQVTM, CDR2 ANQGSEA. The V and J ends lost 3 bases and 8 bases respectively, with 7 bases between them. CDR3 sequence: CSVEQGEAFF. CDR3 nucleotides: TGCAGCGTTGAGCAAGGAGAAGCTTTCTTT. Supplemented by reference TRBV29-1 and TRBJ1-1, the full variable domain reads SAVISQKPSRDICQRGTSLTIQCQVDSQVTMMFWYRQQPGQSLTLIATANQGSEATYESGFVIDKFPISRPNLTFSTLTVSNMSPEDSSIYLCSVEQGEAFFGQGTRLTVV.

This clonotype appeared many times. CDR3 bases: TGTGCCAGCTCACCGGCCAGGGGTCTAATTAACTATGGCTACACCTTC. It encodes CASSPARGLINYGYTF. The chain carries TRBV18 and TRBJ1-2; D perhaps matches TRBD1 (6 bases). This CDR3 comprises 16 residues. CDR1 KGHSH and CDR2 LQKENI come from the germline V gene. Trimming took off 3 bases at V and 1 base at J, with 15 bases between the two ends.

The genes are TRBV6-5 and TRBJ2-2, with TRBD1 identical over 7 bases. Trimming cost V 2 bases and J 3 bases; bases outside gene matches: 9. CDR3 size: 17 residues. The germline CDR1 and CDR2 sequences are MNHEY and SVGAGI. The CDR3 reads CASSYRAVGTDTGELFF. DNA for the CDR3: TGTGCCAGCAGTTACCGCGCCGTGGGGACAGACACCGGGGAGCTGTTTTTT.